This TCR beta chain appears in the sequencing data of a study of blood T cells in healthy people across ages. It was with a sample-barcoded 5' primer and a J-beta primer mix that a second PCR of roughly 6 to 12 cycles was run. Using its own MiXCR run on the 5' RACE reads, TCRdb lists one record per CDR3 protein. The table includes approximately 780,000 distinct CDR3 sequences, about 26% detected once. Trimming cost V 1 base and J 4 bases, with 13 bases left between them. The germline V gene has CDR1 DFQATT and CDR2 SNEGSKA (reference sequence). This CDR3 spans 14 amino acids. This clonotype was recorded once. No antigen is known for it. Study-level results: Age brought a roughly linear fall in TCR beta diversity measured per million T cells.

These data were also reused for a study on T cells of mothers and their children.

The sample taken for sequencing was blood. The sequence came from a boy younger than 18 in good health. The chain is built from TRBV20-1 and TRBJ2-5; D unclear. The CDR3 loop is CSARALAGGETQYF. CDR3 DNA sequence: TGCAGTGCTAGAGCCCTCGCCGGTGGAGAGACCCAGTACTTC.